The 7 T cell receptor beta chains below were found in one sample sequenced in a study of shared clonotypes between healthy human individuals. Some clones are missing from TCRdb's copy, which holds only in-frame ones; the method was immunoSEQ multiplex PCR. The top ten clones hold more than 0.45% of a sample with approximately 1,000,000 clones, around 78% of them seen once. Sequenced sample: memory CD4+ T cells from PBMCs. Specified subset: CD45RA-negative fraction. Every receptor here comes from a man younger than 30 in good health. Some clones in this sample may be carry-over from other donors' samples.

Comment on this clone: Other DNA sequences in this sample translate to the same CDR3. The rearrangement uses TRBV5-1 and TRBJ2-5; D call uncertain. Germline V gene lookup returns CDR1 SGHRS and CDR2 YFSETQ. The CDR3 covers 11 residues. V dropped 4 bases and J dropped 2 bases, with 3 bases sitting between them. The CDR3 DNA follows: TGCGCCAGCAGCAGTCAAGAGACCCAGTACTTC. It codes for CASSSQETQYF.

The chain couples TRBV7-3 to TRBJ2-2; the match to TRBD2 covers 8 bases. The germline V gene encodes CDR1 SGHTA and CDR2 FQGTGA. V lost 3 bases and J lost 3; bases outside the gene matches: 6. The CDR3 has 16 amino acids. CDR3 sequence reads: CASSFTSGGDTGELFF. Here the CDR3 DNA reads TGTGCCAGCAGCTTCACTAGCGGAGGGGACACCGGGGAGCTGTTTTTT.

The CDR3 region is CASSSTPRGRGPNEQFF. CDR3 coding DNA: TGCGCCAGCAGCTCTACCCCCCGGGGGAGGGGACCAAATGAGCAGTTCTTC. The genes are TRBV4-1 and TRBJ2-1, with 7 bases identical to TRBD2. The germline gives CDR1 MGHRA, CDR2 YSYEKL. The CDR3 sequence is 17 residues long. Losses at the gene ends were 5 bases for V and 7 bases for J; bases not matched to a gene: 17.

The V and J genes are TRBV5-1 and TRBJ2-2; the match to TRBD1 covers 10 bases. CDR1 SGHRS and CDR2 YFSETQ come from the germline V gene. The CDR3 is made up of 17 amino acids. Trimming cost V 0 bases and J 1 base; bases outside gene matches: 3. The CDR3: CASSLGDRGLNTGELFF. The CDR3 DNA reads as TGCGCCAGCAGCTTGGGAGACAGGGGGCTGAACACCGGGGAGCTGTTTTTT.

This chain uses TRBV6-4 with TRBJ2-5, with a weak D call TRBD2 (6 bases). Germline V gene lookup returns CDR1 MRHNA and CDR2 SNTAGT. The CDR3 sequence is 16 residues long. Trimming stripped 2 bases from V and 2 bases from J, with 15 bases between. In DNA, the CDR3 is TGTGCCAGCAGTGACCTGAGTGTAGGAGGGCAAGAGACCCAGTACTTC. Amino acid sequence: CASSDLSVGGQETQYF.

J is TRBJ1-4 and V is TRBV11-2, with TRBD1 matching 9 bases. This CDR3 is 15 amino acids long. V was pared by 5 bases and J by 7 bases, with 8 bases of the junction left unmatched. The germline V gene has CDR1 SGHAT and CDR2 FQNNGV. The CDR3 reads CASSTNRGLGEKLFF. In DNA form, the CDR3 reads TGTGCCAGCAGCACAAACAGGGGGCTAGGTGAAAAACTGTTTTTT.

The chain employs TRBV6-6 and TRBJ1-5; D is unresolved. The germline gives CDR1 MNHNY, CDR2 SVGAGI (reference sequence). The CDR3 loop spans 14 amino acids. V was trimmed by 6 bases and J by 2 bases, leaving 11 bases between them. CDR3 protein: CASSGPAGNQPQHF. The CDR3 region has the DNA TGTGCCAGCAGCGGACCGGCTGGCAATCAGCCCCAGCATTTT.